The 32 T cell receptor beta chains given below trace back to one sample, sequenced in a study of blood T cells in healthy people across ages. The use of a sample-barcoded 5' primer and a J-beta primer mix characterized a second PCR of about 7 to 12 cycles. TCRdb fed the 5' RACE reads into MiXCR, producing one record per CDR3 protein. Among 1.5 million to 2 million distinct CDR3 sequences listed, roughly 30% were seen once. Sequences were obtained from blood. The receptors originated from a woman in her 30s in good health.

There are a few counts of this clonotype. This chain connects TRBV20-1 to TRBJ2-3; D perhaps matches TRBD1 (6 bases). V was trimmed by 5 bases and J by 1 base, leaving 7 bases between them. The CDR3 spans 12 residues. The germline V gene encodes CDR1 DFQATT and CDR2 SNEGSKA (reference sequence). The CDR3 region has the DNA TGCAGTGCTGAGGGGGGCACAGATACGCAGTATTTT. Its translation: CSAEGGTDTQYF.

Only a few counts were recorded for this clonotype. This CDR3 is CASSLRDRSKSGNSPLHF. The CDR3 DNA reads TGTGCCAGCAGCCTCAGGGACAGGAGTAAATCGGGGAATTCACCCCTCCACTTT. The chain combines TRBV5-6 with TRBJ1-6, with 8 positions matching TRBD1. With 4 bases clipped from V and 7 bases from J, the junction kept 16 bases outside the gene matches. The V gene's germline CDR1 is SGHDT and CDR2 YYEEEE. This CDR3 has 18 amino acids.

The J gene is TRBJ1-5, the V gene TRBV5-1; D possibly corresponds to TRBD1 (6 bases). The germline gives CDR1 SGHRS, CDR2 YFSETQ. V lost 4 bases, J lost 4 bases, and 15 bases lay in between. This CDR3 has 15 residues. CDR3 in amino acids: CASSPETGENQPQHF. CDR3 nucleotide sequence: TGCGCCAGCAGCCCCGAGACAGGCGAAAATCAGCCCCAGCATTTT.

The V gene is TRBV29-1, the J gene TRBJ2-1; TRBD2 matches 9 bases. The ends lost 4 bases at V and 3 bases at J; junction bases unmatched: 22. Germline CDR1 and CDR2: SQVTM and ANQGSEA. The CDR3 length is 20 residues. The DNA for the CDR3 is TGCAGCGTTGGTAGAGTGGAACTAGCGGGCGCTCCTGGAGGCTACAATGAGCAGTTCTTC. This encodes CSVGRVELAGAPGGYNEQFF.

Only a few counts were recorded for this clonotype. This sequence joins TRBV20-1 and TRBJ2-1, with TRBD1 matching 8 bases. Germline CDR1 DFQATT, CDR2 SNEGSKA (reference sequence). This CDR3 has 15 amino acids. The ends lost 3 bases at V and 3 bases at J; junction bases unmatched: 7. The CDR3 DNA is TGCAGTGCTAGTATACCGGGACAGGACTACAATGAGCAGTTCTTC. It specifies CSASIPGQDYNEQFF.

V usage is TRBV15 and J usage is TRBJ2-6; D remains ambiguous. V lost 0 bases and J 4 bases, leaving 10 bases between the germline ends. CDR3 length equals 16 residues. From germline, CDR1 is LNHNV and CDR2 YYDKDF (reference sequence). CDR3 in amino acids: CATSRDRVGGANVLTF. CDR3 nucleotide sequence: TGTGCCACCAGCAGAGATCGGGTGGGAGGGGCCAACGTCCTGACTTTC.

This clonotype has a handful of counts. J is TRBJ2-7 and V is TRBV9; D unclear. V gave up 0 bases and J gave up 0 bases, with 4 bases separating them. The CDR3 extends over 13 amino acids. Germline V gene lookup returns CDR1 SGDLS and CDR2 YYNGEE. The CDR3 nucleotides read TGTGCCAGCAGCGTAGGGTTCTCCTACGAGCAGTACTTC. It translates to CASSVGFSYEQYF.

This chain uses TRBV5-1 with TRBJ2-1; D might be TRBD2 (6 bases). Germline loops: CDR1 SGHRS, CDR2 YFSETQ. Trimming left V 4 bases short and J 7 bases short, with 24 bases between. This CDR3 contains 17 residues. The CDR3 coding sequence is TGCGCCAGCAGCCTGGGAGGAGCTGTCCGAAGGGGTAATGAGCAGTTCTTC. Encoded protein: CASSLGGAVRRGNEQFF.

The chain combines TRBV20-1 with TRBJ2-4; 7 bases agree with TRBD2. J gave up 7 bases and V 3 bases, and 3 bases lay outside the gene matches. The CDR3 has 12 amino acids. Germline CDR1 DFQATT, CDR2 SNEGSKA (reference sequence). The CDR3 nucleotides are TGCAGTGCTAGGTTCGGGGGGAACATTCAGTACTTC. Encoded protein: CSARFGGNIQYF.

V and J are TRBV7-9 and TRBJ1-1; 7 nucleotides line up with TRBD1. The CDR3 is 15 amino acids. Unmatched junction bases numbered 12, after V lost 5 bases and J lost 6 bases. Germline V gives CDR1 SEHNR, CDR2 FQNEAQ (reference sequence). In DNA, the CDR3 is TGTGCCAGCAGCCCCAGGGAGGGGGCGAAGGCTGAAGCTTTCTTT. Protein product: CASSPREGAKAEAFF.

This chain connects TRBV28 to TRBJ1-2; maybe TRBD1 (6 bases). Germline-derived CDR1 and CDR2 are MDHEN and SYDVKM. V was clipped by 7 bases and J by 4 bases, with 25 bases between them. The CDR3 spans 17 residues. The CDR3 DNA reads as TGTGCCAGCAACTCTTTGGAGGGTTCCGAACAGGGCTATGGCTACACCTTC. It specifies CASNSLEGSEQGYGYTF.

The chain employs TRBV6-2 or TRBV6-3 and TRBJ1-1; a possible D gene is TRBD1 (6 bases). Trimming removed 3 bases at V and 5 bases at J, with 13 bases between. The CDR3 covers 14 residues. Looked up from germline, CDR1 is MNHEY and CDR2 is SVGEGT. The CDR3 DNA is TGTGCCAGCAGTTATTTACAGGGCCAGACTGAAGCTTTCTTT. The encoded protein is CASSYLQGQTEAFF.

A word on this clonotype: One junction end disagrees with the germline gene, perhaps due to a read error. The chain recombines TRBV6-2 or TRBV6-3 with TRBJ2-5, with D perhaps given as TRBD1 or TRBD2 (5 bases each). The CDR3 runs to 11 residues. The germline CDR1 and CDR2 sequences are MNHEY and SVGEGT. The CDR3 loop is CACEGSETPYF. CDR3 DNA sequence: TGTGCCTGCGAGGGGTCAGAGACCCCGTACTTC.

J is TRBJ2-1 and V is TRBV7-9, with 7 bases matching TRBD2. From germline, CDR1 is SEHNR and CDR2 FQNEAQ (reference sequence). V shed 4 bases and J 5 bases; nucleotides not matched to a gene: 14. There are 17 residues in the CDR3. CDR3: CASSSDLTGGPNNEQFF. Here the CDR3 DNA reads TGTGCCAGCAGCTCAGATCTCACGGGAGGACCAAACAATGAGCAGTTCTTC.

J is TRBJ2-7 and V is TRBV3-1; no firm D call. Trimming took 1 base from V and 7 from J, leaving 17 bases between them. The CDR3 covers 15 residues. The germline gives CDR1 LGHDT, CDR2 YNNKEL (reference sequence). The CDR3 sequence is CASSQVGPGLGEQYF. The CDR3 nucleotides are TGTGCCAGCAGCCAAGTAGGCCCCGGGTTGGGGGAGCAGTACTTC.

V gene TRBV7-9 combines with J gene TRBJ1-1; 7 bases are a match to TRBD1. V trimming: 5 bases; J trimming: 6 bases; junction bases outside the gene matches: 9. Germline CDR1 SEHNR, CDR2 FQNEAQ (reference sequence). This CDR3 contains 14 residues. The CDR3 is CASSRAGGGAEAFF. CDR3 nucleotides: TGTGCCAGCAGCCGGGCAGGGGGTGGTGCTGAAGCTTTCTTT.

The genes are TRBV10-3 and TRBJ1-1; TRBD1 matches 7 bases. The CDR3 sequence is 15 residues long. With 0 bases clipped from V and 1 base from J, the junction kept 2 bases outside the gene matches. The V gene's germline CDR1 is ENHRY and CDR2 SYGVKD. The DNA for the CDR3 is TGTGCCATCAGTGAGTCGGGACAGAAGAACACTGAAGCTTTCTTT. It translates to CAISESGQKNTEAFF.

This chain links TRBV27 with TRBJ1-5, with D uncertain. This CDR3 has 16 residues. Trimming cost V 5 bases and J 7 bases, with 21 bases left between them. In germline, CDR1 is MNHEY, CDR2 SMNVEV (reference sequence). CDR3 nucleotide sequence: TGTGCCAGCAGTCCAACACGACCGGATTACGTGCAGCCCCAGCATTTT. It codes for CASSPTRPDYVQPQHF.

The chain uses TRBV3-1 and TRBJ1-4; D is ambiguous. The CDR3 runs to 13 residues. Germline V gene data show CDR1 as LGHDT and CDR2 as YNNKEL (reference sequence). Trimming took off 6 bases at V and 3 bases at J, with 8 bases between the two ends. CDR3 DNA: TGTGCCAGCAGTTTAATCCCTAATGAAAAACTGTTTTTT. It translates to CASSLIPNEKLFF.

In its sample, this clonotype was seen a few times. The V call is TRBV7-9, the J call TRBJ2-7; D may be TRBD2 (5 bases). The germline gives CDR1 SEHNR, CDR2 FQNEAQ (reference sequence). Trimming left V 10 bases short and J 2 bases short, with 12 bases between. The length of the CDR3 is 12 residues. CDR3 sequence reads: CATETIAYEQYF. Here the CDR3 DNA reads TGTGCCACCGAGACTATTGCCTACGAGCAGTACTTC. Full variable domain (missing parts from reference TRBV7-9 and TRBJ2-7): DTGVSQNPRHKITKRGQNVTFRCDPISEHNRLYWYRQTLGQGPEFLTYFQNEAQLEKSRLLSDRFSAERPKGSFSTLEIQRTEQGDSAMYLCATETIAYEQYFGPGTRLTVT.

As to this clonotype: A read error may account for a junction end that differs from germline. The chain couples TRBV7-9 to TRBJ2-5; D is unclear. The DNA end lines up better with TRBJ2-7; the J call may be wrong. CDR3 length: 17 amino acids. From germline, CDR1 is SEHNR and CDR2 FQNEAQ (reference sequence). The CDR3 DNA is TGTGGCAGCAGCTATAAGTCTGGAATACAGAGAACGTACGAGCAGTACTTC. Translated, it gives CGSSYKSGIQRTYEQYF.

The sample holds a few counts of this clonotype. Here the CDR3 DNA reads TGTGCCAGCAGGACAGGGGTGCCTAACTATGGCTACACCTTC. It is translated as CASRTGVPNYGYTF. The rearrangement uses TRBV7-2 and TRBJ1-2, with 8 bases aligning to TRBD1. V was clipped by 6 bases and J by 0 bases; unmatched bases: 3. CDR3 size: 14 residues. Per the germline V gene, CDR1 is SGHTA and CDR2 is FQGNSA.

J is TRBJ2-5 and V is TRBV28; 12 bases map to TRBD2. Unmatched junction bases numbered 10, after V lost 6 bases and J lost 5 bases. Germline V lookup: CDR1 MDHEN, CDR2 SYDVKM. CDR3 length equals 16 residues. CDR3 sequence (DNA): TGTGCCAGCAGCCGAGGACTAGCGGGAACATTGGAGACCCAGTACTTC. This gives the protein CASSRGLAGTLETQYF.

The rearrangement uses TRBV6-1 and TRBJ2-5; TRBD2 matches at 14 bases. The CDR3 extends over 18 amino acids. CDR1 is MNHNS and CDR2 is SASEGT in the germline V gene. V lost 6 bases to trimming and J lost 1 base; unmatched junction nucleotides: 10. CDR3 DNA sequence: TGTGCCAGCAGCCTCAGACTAGCGGGGGGGCGGAGCCAAGAGACCCAGTACTTC. It yields the protein CASSLRLAGGRSQETQYF.

This clonotype was found many times. J is TRBJ1-5 and V is TRBV4-1; D not resolved. This CDR3 spans 13 amino acids. Trimming shortened V by 1 base and J by 7 bases, and 8 bases separated the two germline ends. Germline lookup yields CDR1 MGHRA and CDR2 YSYEKL. The CDR3 bases are TGCGCCAGCAGCCAAGGTGCGGAGCAGCCCCAGCATTTT. Protein product: CASSQGAEQPQHF.

This clonotype has more than one count but fewer than ten. This rearrangement joins TRBV7-2 to TRBJ2-7; no definite D call. The CDR3 has 13 amino acids. Germline V gene lookup returns CDR1 SGHTA and CDR2 FQGNSA. Deletions cut 3 bases from V and 6 bases from J, with 12 bases between. The CDR3 bases are TGTGCCAGCAGCTTGGGTAGTTGGCTCGAGCAGTACTTC. Translating it yields CASSLGSWLEQYF.

This clonotype was counted a few times. The rearrangement joins TRBV6-6 to TRBJ2-7; D remains ambiguous. Germline V gene data show CDR1 as MNHNY and CDR2 as SVGAGI (reference sequence). The CDR3 loop spans 15 amino acids. V was trimmed by 2 bases and J by 0 bases, leaving 11 bases between them. The CDR3 coding sequence is TGTGCCAGCAGTTACGCGGAAAGGAACTCCTACGAGCAGTACTTC. Its protein is CASSYAERNSYEQYF.

This chain joins TRBV6-5 and TRBJ1-2, with TRBD1 identical over 9 bases. The V segment lost 6 bases and the J segment 4 bases; nucleotides outside the gene matches: 9. CDR1 MNHEY and CDR2 SVGAGI come from the germline V gene. The CDR3 has 15 residues. CDR3: CASRETGGAPYGYTF. The DNA of the CDR3 is TGTGCCAGCAGGGAAACAGGGGGCGCTCCCTATGGCTACACCTTC.

A word on this clonotype: A much more abundant neighbour one base away suggests this may be a read error. The chain joins TRBV29-1 to TRBJ2-7; TRBD2 agrees at 10 bases. Germline V gives CDR1 SQVTM, CDR2 ANQGSEA. The CDR3 consists of 17 residues. In DNA, the CDR3 is TGCAACGTTGAAGATCCTTCTAGAGCGGGAGGGCGCGACGAGCAGTACTTC. Protein sequence: CNVEDPSRAGGRDEQYF.

About this clonotype itself: A read error may produce the germline difference seen at one junction end. CDR3 bases: TGTGCCACGAGCGGGGAACGCACAGATACGCGGTATTTT. The encoded protein is CATSGERTDTRYF. The gene calls are TRBV15 and TRBJ2-3, with TRBD2 identical over 7 bases. Germline V CDR1 and CDR2: LNHNV, YYDKDF (reference sequence). The CDR3 is made up of 13 amino acids. Variable domain in full (rest from reference TRBV15 and TRBJ2-3): DAMVIQNPRYQVTQFGKPVTLSCSQTLNHNVMYWYQQKSSQAPKLLFHYYDKDFNNEADTPDNFQSRRPNTSFCFLDIRSPGLGDTAMYLCATSGERTDTRYFGPGTRLTVL.

This clonotype has a count of ten or more. The genes are TRBV4-1 and TRBJ2-3, with a weak D call TRBD2 (6 bases). CDR1 and CDR2 from the germline V gene are MGHRA and YSYEKL. This CDR3 is 17 amino acids long. Trimming left V 0 bases short and J 0 bases short, with 13 bases between. In DNA form, the CDR3 reads TGCGCCAGCAGCCAAGACCCGGGGCTAGCGAGCACAGATACGCAGTATTTT. Translation: CASSQDPGLASTDTQYF.

This clonotype was observed a few times. V gene TRBV4-2 combines with J gene TRBJ2-1; 9 bases are shared with TRBD2. The V gene's germline CDR1 is LGHNA and CDR2 YNFKEQ. The CDR3 loop spans 16 amino acids. V lost 5 bases to trimming and J lost 9 bases; unmatched junction nucleotides: 14. CDR3 coding DNA: TGTGCCAGCAGCGATCAAGCACGCGGGGGGGCCCCTGAGCAGTTCTTC. Its protein product is CASSDQARGGAPEQFF.